A single count supports the clone carrying this T cell receptor beta chain. The target antigen is unknown. Ahead of sequencing, the ViraFEST assay grew antigen-specific CD4+ T cells using viral peptide pools. Following 10 days of culture, CD4+ T cells were isolated. Two-dose vaccination with either BNT162b2 or mRNA-1273 was given to the participants. Recipients of the vaccine had no prior SARS-CoV-2 infection and negative nucleocapsid antibodies. IL-2 at roughly 9.7 IU/ml and peptides at roughly 9.6 ug/ml were added to cultured PBMC, two million per well. Replacing half the medium with IL-2 medium was done on days 3 and 7. The CDR3 covers 15 residues. Looked up from germline, CDR1 is MDHEN and CDR2 is SYDVKM. After removal of 2 bases from V and 8 bases from J, the junction contained 6 bases not matched to a gene. The data derive from a study of vaccination effects on CD4 cells after COVID-19. As for the study in general: It was a median of 72 days after the second dose that post-vaccine samples were obtained.

Produced via immunoSEQ multiplex PCR; TCRdb's table is partial and in-frame only. Of approximately 26,000 clones detected, around 70% appear once; the ten largest clones hold roughly 10%. The receptor comes from a human donor who received a COVID-19 vaccine. Sequencing used CD4+ T cells from PBMCs cultured with HCoV-NL63 spike peptides, obtained after COVID-19 vaccination. J is TRBJ1-4 and V is TRBV28, with TRBD1 matching 9 bases. This chain's CDR3 is CASSLPGQGSEKLFF. Here the CDR3 DNA reads TGTGCCAGCAGTTTACCGGGACAGGGATCCGAAAAACTGTTTTTT.